The 10 T cell receptor beta chains below all came from one sample that was sequenced in a study of regulatory T cells. General observations from the study: In CD3G-deficient patients, conventional CD4+ T cells were enriched for hydrophobic CDR3 residues at positions 6 and 7.

No antigens are known for them. Primers: 52 TRBV forward and 13 TRBJ reverse. Only in-frame clones appear in the TCRdb table, and some are missing; sequencing was by immunoSEQ multiplex PCR. Of more than 15,000 clones in the sample, 84% were seen once. Sequencing used conventional CD4+ T cells sorted from blood. Receptor source: a person under 45 with CD3G deficiency.

This chain uses TRBV5-1 with TRBJ1-2; 8 bases map to TRBD1. Unmatched junction bases numbered 5, after V lost 4 bases and J lost 0 bases. Germline V gene lookup returns CDR1 SGHRS and CDR2 YFSETQ. This CDR3 has 15 amino acids. The CDR3 protein is CASSPRTGSNYGYTF. The CDR3 DNA reads TGCGCCAGCAGCCCACGGACAGGGTCTAACTATGGCTACACCTTC.

The chain recombines TRBV5-3 with TRBJ1-5; unclear D gene. TRBV5-3 is placed among ORFs of uncertain function. The V and J ends lost 2 bases and 0 bases respectively, with 15 bases between them. The CDR3 length is 17 residues. The CDR3 here is CARSFPRCGGSNQPQHF. CDR3 sequence (DNA): TGTGCCAGAAGCTTCCCCCGTTGCGGCGGTAGCAATCAGCCCCAGCATTTT.

This chain links TRBV28 with TRBJ1-2, with no clear D. Germline V lookup: CDR1 MDHEN, CDR2 SYDVKM. V lost 6 bases and J lost 0, with 14 bases in between. The CDR3 covers 15 residues. CDR3 sequence (DNA): TGTGCCAGCAGCCCATCAACAGCCCCTAACTATGGCTACACCTTC. This translates into CASSPSTAPNYGYTF.

The chain employs TRBV28 and TRBJ1-5; 10 nucleotides align to TRBD1. The V gene end was trimmed by 4 bases and the J gene end by 6 bases; junction bases not matched to a gene: 15. The CDR3 has 18 amino acids. The germline V gene encodes CDR1 MDHEN and CDR2 SYDVKM. The DNA for the CDR3 is TGTGCCAGCAGTTCAATATTCCGGGACAGGGGAATGGGTCAGCCCCAGCATTTT. Amino acid sequence: CASSSIFRDRGMGQPQHF. The full variable domain, its missing parts supplied by reference TRBV28 and TRBJ1-5, is DVKVTQSSRYLVKRTGEKVFLECVQDMDHENMFWYRQDPGLGLRLIYFSYDVKMKEKGDIPEGYSVSREKKERFSLILESASTNQTSMYLCASSSIFRDRGMGQPQHFGDGTRLSIL.

The chain couples TRBV18 to TRBJ2-6; no clear D gene. Deletions cut 3 bases from V and 2 bases from J, with 5 bases between. Looked up from germline, CDR1 is KGHSH and CDR2 is LQKENI. The CDR3 spans 14 residues. In DNA, the CDR3 is TGTGCCAGCTCACCTCAAGCTGGGGCCAACGTCCTGACTTTC. It specifies CASSPQAGANVLTF.

The CDR3, as DNA: TGTGCCAGCAGTGTTCGGGACAGTTCCTACGAGCAGTACTTC. It encodes CASSVRDSSYEQYF. The J gene is TRBJ2-7, the V gene TRBV6-1, with 7 bases lining up with TRBD1. This CDR3 is built from 14 residues. The junction had 4 bases not matched to a gene; V was cut back by 4 bases and J by 1 base. The germline V gene has CDR1 MNHNS and CDR2 SASEGT.

The chain carries TRBV28 and TRBJ2-2; 8 nucleotides line up with TRBD1. Germline V gene sequence: CDR1 MDHEN, CDR2 SYDVKM. V gave up 6 bases and J gave up 2 bases; unmatched junction bases: 11. The CDR3 length is 17 residues. The CDR3 DNA follows: TGTGCCAGCAGCTCAGGGGGCACGACTACCAACACCGGGGAGCTGTTTTTT. This gives the protein CASSSGGTTTNTGELFF.

The rearrangement uses TRBV28 and TRBJ2-7, with a possible D match to TRBD2 (7 bases). The V gene's germline CDR1 is MDHEN and CDR2 SYDVKM. V was shortened by 4 bases and J by 0 bases, with 19 bases between the two germline ends. The CDR3 is 17 amino acids. CDR3 in amino acids: CASSSRGGGPSSYEQYF. CDR3 DNA sequence: TGTGCCAGCAGTTCGCGGGGCGGGGGCCCTAGCTCCTACGAGCAGTACTTC. The full variable domain, in which reference TRBV28 and TRBJ2-7 provide the parts outside the CDR3, is DVKVTQSSRYLVKRTGEKVFLECVQDMDHENMFWYRQDPGLGLRLIYFSYDVKMKEKGDIPEGYSVSREKKERFSLILESASTNQTSMYLCASSSRGGGPSSYEQYFGPGTRLTVT.

This chain joins TRBV7-9 and TRBJ1-1; D is undetermined. The V gene's germline CDR1 is SEHNR and CDR2 FQNEAQ (reference sequence). V lost 4 bases, J lost 5 bases, and 11 bases lay in between. There are 13 residues in the CDR3. The CDR3 reads CASSSRMGTEAFF. The CDR3 DNA is TGTGCCAGCAGCTCTCGGATGGGGACTGAAGCTTTCTTT.

V is TRBV12-5 and J is TRBJ1-1, with no clear D. Trimming shortened V by 6 bases and J by 3 bases, and 11 bases separated the two germline ends. The length of the CDR3 is 13 residues. Germline V lookup: CDR1 LGHNT, CDR2 FRNRAP. The CDR3 DNA reads TGTGCTAGTGGACCAAAAGGGCACACTGAAGCTTTCTTT. The encoded protein is CASGPKGHTEAFF.